Each of the 22 T cell receptor beta chains below was sequenced from the same sample in a study of cytomegalovirus exposure and HLA in healthy donors. The PCR employed 60 Vbeta primers together with 13 Jbeta primers. Method: immunoSEQ multiplex PCR; TCRdb's copy keeps in-frame clones and lacks some. Seen here are roughly 90,000 clones, 70% to 85% observed once, and the top ten hold about 22%. The sequenced sample was PBMCs. The receptors derive from a man between 25 and 39 years old in good health and CMV-seropositive.

The rearrangement uses TRBV7-9 and TRBJ1-2, with D hard to call. Germline CDR1 SEHNR, CDR2 FQNEAQ (reference sequence). The CDR3 extends over 13 amino acids. Trimming took off 5 bases at V and 3 bases at J, with 10 bases between the two ends. Here the CDR3 reads CASSVDWDYGYTF. In DNA form, the CDR3 reads TGTGCCAGCAGCGTCGACTGGGACTATGGCTACACCTTC.

The rearrangement uses TRBV9 and TRBJ1-4, with D possibly matching TRBD1 (6 bases). The CDR3 consists of 15 residues. Germline V CDR1 and CDR2: SGDLS, YYNGEE. The V gene lost 4 bases and the J gene lost 6 bases, with 16 bases spanning the gap. The CDR3 spells CASSPVHREDEKLFF. The CDR3 region has the DNA TGTGCCAGCAGCCCGGTTCACAGGGAAGATGAAAAACTGTTTTTT.

This chain joins TRBV5-1 and TRBJ2-7; TRBD2 matches at 9 bases. V gave up 5 bases and J gave up 4 bases; unmatched junction bases: 10. Germline V lookup: CDR1 SGHRS, CDR2 YFSETQ. This CDR3 comprises 15 residues. CDR3 protein: CASRPLSGRSYEQYF. The CDR3 DNA is TGCGCCAGCAGGCCCTTGAGCGGGAGGTCTTACGAGCAGTACTTC. Together with reference TRBV5-1 and TRBJ2-7, the CDR3 gives the full variable domain: KAGVTQTPRYLIKTRGQQVTLSCSPISGHRSVSWYQQTPGQGLQFLFEYFSETQRNKGNFPGRFSGRQFSNSRSEMNVSTLELGDSALYLCASRPLSGRSYEQYFGPGTRLTVT.

This chain uses TRBV9 with TRBJ1-5; D is unresolved. Germline-derived CDR1 and CDR2 are SGDLS and YYNGEE. V was clipped by 1 base and J by 0 bases, with 14 bases between them. This CDR3 is built from 17 residues. DNA of the CDR3: TGTGCCAGCAGCGTAAGCGGAGTCGAACCTAGCAATCAGCCCCAGCATTTT. Its protein product is CASSVSGVEPSNQPQHF.

The J gene is TRBJ2-7, the V gene TRBV23-1; D is possibly TRBD1 (6 bases). TRBV23-1 is marked as an open reading frame, function uncertain. Trimming took 2 bases from V and 1 from J, leaving 12 bases between them. The CDR3 loop spans 15 amino acids. The CDR3 reads CASSQPQGKSYEQYF. The CDR3 coding sequence is TGCGCCAGCAGTCAACCGCAGGGGAAGTCCTACGAGCAGTACTTC.

The rearrangement uses TRBV5-6 and TRBJ2-3; D perhaps matches TRBD1 (6 bases). Germline V CDR1 and CDR2: SGHDT, YYEEEE. V was clipped by 2 bases and J by 3 bases, with 10 bases between them. The length of the CDR3 is 14 residues. The CDR3: CASSFQQGTDTQYF. The CDR3 DNA follows: TGTGCCAGCAGCTTCCAACAGGGTACAGATACGCAGTATTTT.

This clone has only one observation. The J gene is TRBJ1-6, the V gene TRBV5-6; TRBD1 is a possible D gene (6 bases). In germline, CDR1 is SGHDT, CDR2 YYEEEE. Deletions cut 2 bases from V and 9 bases from J, with 15 bases between. The CDR3 has 15 amino acids. The CDR3 sequence: CASSFGGAPGSPLHF. The CDR3 nucleotides read TGTGCCAGCAGCTTTGGGGGGGCGCCAGGTTCACCCCTCCACTTT.

The J gene is TRBJ2-3, the V gene TRBV28, with 9 bases matching TRBD1. Germline V lookup: CDR1 MDHEN, CDR2 SYDVKM. Trimming cost V 2 bases and J 2 bases; bases outside gene matches: 2. This CDR3 is 15 amino acids long. The CDR3 loop reads CASSLGTGHTDTQYF. CDR3 in DNA: TGTGCCAGCAGTTTAGGGACAGGGCACACAGATACGCAGTATTTT.

Turning to this clone: The junction departs from the called germline gene at one end, perhaps through a read error. The J gene is TRBJ1-2, the V gene TRBV7-2, with D perhaps matching TRBD1 (5 bases). Germline loops: CDR1 SGHTA, CDR2 FQGNSA. The CDR3 runs to 10 residues. The CDR3 DNA reads as TGTGCCAGCAGCTTAGACAGGTCCTCCTTC. Protein: CASSLDRSSF.

The genes are TRBV6-5 and TRBJ1-1; 12 positions agree with TRBD1. The CDR3 runs to 14 residues. Germline loops: CDR1 MNHEY, CDR2 SVGAGI. V lost 5 bases to trimming and J lost 4 bases; unmatched junction nucleotides: 2. The CDR3 region is CASSRDRGPTEAFF. The CDR3 DNA reads TGTGCCAGCAGTAGGGACAGGGGGCCCACTGAAGCTTTCTTT.

The chain combines TRBV4-1 with TRBJ1-1; perhaps TRBD1 as D (5 bases). CDR3 length equals 13 residues. Between the trimmed V and J ends, which lost 1 base and 6 bases, there was a span of 9 bases. Germline CDR1 MGHRA, CDR2 YSYEKL. This chain's CDR3 is CASSQAGRPEAFF. CDR3 DNA: TGCGCCAGCAGCCAAGCAGGGAGGCCTGAAGCTTTCTTT.

DNA of the CDR3: TGTGCCAGCAGTTTGCCGGGACAGGGGGCCGCCGGGAGCAATCAGCCCCAGCATTTT. Translating gives CASSLPGQGAAGSNQPQHF. The chain links TRBV27 to TRBJ1-5; 12 bases align to TRBD1. CDR1 is MNHEY, CDR2 SMNVEV, per germline (reference sequence). J was trimmed by 1 base and V by 3 bases; bases with no gene match: 10. The CDR3 sequence is 19 residues long.

About this clone: Its ends do not fully match the called genes, so a read error is possible. V and J are TRBV5-4 and TRBJ1-5; 9 nucleotides line up with TRBD1. Looked up from germline, CDR1 is SGHNT and CDR2 is YYREEE (reference sequence). CDR3 length equals 11 residues. CDR3 coding DNA: TGTGCCAGCAGTCACAGGGGGCGCAAGGATTTT. Its translation is CASSHRGRKDF.

This sequence joins TRBV7-8 and TRBJ2-1; 10 bases match TRBD2. The CDR3 spans 17 residues. V shed 4 bases and J 4 bases; nucleotides not matched to a gene: 10. Germline V gene sequence: CDR1 SGHVS, CDR2 FQNEAQ. The chain's CDR3 is CASSSILSGGRYNEQFF. As DNA, the CDR3 is TGTGCCAGCAGCTCGATACTTAGCGGGGGGCGATACAATGAGCAGTTCTTC.

In this sample, this clone turned up a few times. J is TRBJ2-3 and V is TRBV5-5; 8 bases line up with TRBD1. Trimming took 2 bases from V and 4 from J; bases not matched to a gene: 6. From germline, CDR1 is SGHKS and CDR2 YYEKEE (reference sequence). The CDR3 is 15 amino acids. The CDR3 region has the DNA TGTGCCAGCAGCTTAGGGACAGGAGAATCAGATACGCAGTATTTT. It specifies CASSLGTGESDTQYF.

This rearrangement joins TRBV5-1 to TRBJ2-5; 8 bases fit TRBD1. The CDR3 totals 15 residues. Losses at the gene ends were 0 bases for V and 4 bases for J; bases not matched to a gene: 5. Germline CDR1 and CDR2: SGHRS and YFSETQ. CDR3 residues: CASSLATGGVETQYF. The DNA for the CDR3 is TGCGCCAGCAGCTTGGCTACAGGGGGAGTAGAGACCCAGTACTTC.

The chain has TRBV19 and TRBJ1-1; D perhaps matches TRBD1 (5 bases). This CDR3 contains 12 residues. V dropped 5 bases and J dropped 6 bases, with 10 bases sitting between them. CDR1 LNHDA and CDR2 SQIVND come from the germline V gene (reference sequence). The CDR3 loop reads CASSWAGSEAFF. As DNA, the CDR3 is TGTGCCAGTAGTTGGGCAGGGTCTGAAGCTTTCTTT. Drawing the rest from reference TRBV19 and TRBJ1-1, the complete variable domain is DGGITQSPKYLFRKEGQNVTLSCEQNLNHDAMYWYRQDPGQGLRLIYYSQIVNDFQKGDIAEGYSVSREKKESFPLTVTSAQKNPTAFYLCASSWAGSEAFFGQGTRLTVV.

The table lists this clone with a few counts. The chain combines TRBV9 with TRBJ2-2, with TRBD1 as a possible D gene (5 bases). The CDR3 is made up of 13 amino acids. CDR1 SGDLS and CDR2 YYNGEE come from the germline V gene. Trimming left V 0 bases short and J 9 bases short, with 9 bases between. This chain's CDR3 is CASSVDGAWELFF. CDR3 in DNA: TGTGCCAGCAGCGTAGATGGGGCATGGGAGCTGTTTTTT.

J is TRBJ1-1 and V is TRBV5-1; 12 nucleotides match TRBD1. Trimming cost V 4 bases and J 6 bases; bases outside gene matches: 7. The CDR3 extends over 15 amino acids. From germline, CDR1 is SGHRS and CDR2 YFSETQ. The CDR3 sequence: CASSRSGQGAAEAFF. The CDR3, as DNA: TGCGCCAGCAGCCGGTCGGGACAGGGGGCCGCTGAAGCTTTCTTT.

The chain employs TRBV7-6 and TRBJ1-2, with a weak D call TRBD1 (5 bases). CDR3 length equals 13 residues. The germline V and J ends were trimmed by 1 base and 10 bases, with 13 bases remaining between them. Germline V gives CDR1 SGHVS, CDR2 FNYEAQ. The CDR3 region has the DNA TGTGCCAGCAGCTTAGTTCGGGGGGACCACTACACCTTC. This translates into CASSLVRGDHYTF.

This chain links TRBV28 with TRBJ2-3; TRBD2 aligns across 8 bases. Germline CDR1 MDHEN, CDR2 SYDVKM. This CDR3 contains 16 residues. Trimming cost V 4 bases and J 0 bases; bases outside gene matches: 6. In DNA form, the CDR3 reads TGTGCCAGCAGTTCTCTAGCGGGTGCTAGCACAGATACGCAGTATTTT. Translation gives CASSSLAGASTDTQYF.

The V and J genes are TRBV2 and TRBJ1-6; D remains ambiguous. The V end lost 1 base, the J end lost 8 bases, and 9 bases lay between the germline ends. There are 14 residues in the CDR3. Germline-derived CDR1 and CDR2 are SNHLY and FYNNEI. CDR3 nucleotides: TGTGCCAGCAGTGAAGGGTTGGGCGATTCACCCCTCCACTTT. This translates into CASSEGLGDSPLHF.